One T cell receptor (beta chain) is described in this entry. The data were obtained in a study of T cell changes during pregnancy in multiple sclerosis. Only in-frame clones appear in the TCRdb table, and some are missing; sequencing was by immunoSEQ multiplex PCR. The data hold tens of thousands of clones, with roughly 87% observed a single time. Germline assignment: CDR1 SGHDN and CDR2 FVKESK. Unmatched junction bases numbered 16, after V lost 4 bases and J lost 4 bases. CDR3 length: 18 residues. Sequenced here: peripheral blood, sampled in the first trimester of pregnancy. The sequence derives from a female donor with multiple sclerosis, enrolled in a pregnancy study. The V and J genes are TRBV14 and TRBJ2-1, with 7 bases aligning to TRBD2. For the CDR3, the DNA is TGTGCCAGCAGCCGTCAGGGAGGGAGTGACCGGCGGTACAATGAGCAGTTCTTC. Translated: CASSRQGGSDRRYNEQFF.